A single TCR beta chain is shown here with its context. TCRdb redid the calling of the RT-PCR reads with MiXCR, one entry per CDR3 protein. The table shows more than 600,000 distinct CDR3 sequences, with approximately 15% occurring only once. The source of this sequence is a female donor in good health, serving as a healthy control. Sample: memory CD4+ T cells from blood.

In DNA form, the CDR3 reads TGTGCCTGGTCAACCGGGACAGGGGCGGATGAGCAGTTCTTC. Its translation is CAWSTGTGADEQFF. The rearrangement uses TRBV30 and TRBJ2-1; TRBD1 matches 10 bases. Germline V CDR1 and CDR2: GTSNPN, SVGIG (reference sequence). With 5 bases clipped from V and 8 bases from J, the junction kept 9 bases outside the gene matches. CDR3 length equals 14 residues.